Sequencing of this T cell receptor (beta chain) was carried out in a study of response to subunit inactivated influenza vaccine. One entry per CDR3 protein results from TCRdb running MiXCR on the RT-PCR reads. The sample carries about 650,000 distinct CDR3 sequences, 15% to 18% recorded once. In this sample, this clonotype turned up many times. The CDR3 is made up of 13 amino acids. V lost 4 bases, J lost 0 bases, and 3 bases lay in between. Germline CDR1 MNHEY, CDR2 SVGEGT. The clonotype was recovered from a man aged 45-60 years who received an inactivated influenza vaccine. The chain has TRBV6-2 or TRBV6-3 and TRBJ2-2; D is unresolved. The sequenced sample was PBMCs from blood, obtained approximately 12 days after vaccination. As DNA, the CDR3 is TGTGCCAGCAGTTTCGCGAACACCGGGGAGCTGTTTTTT. It yields the protein CASSFANTGELFF.